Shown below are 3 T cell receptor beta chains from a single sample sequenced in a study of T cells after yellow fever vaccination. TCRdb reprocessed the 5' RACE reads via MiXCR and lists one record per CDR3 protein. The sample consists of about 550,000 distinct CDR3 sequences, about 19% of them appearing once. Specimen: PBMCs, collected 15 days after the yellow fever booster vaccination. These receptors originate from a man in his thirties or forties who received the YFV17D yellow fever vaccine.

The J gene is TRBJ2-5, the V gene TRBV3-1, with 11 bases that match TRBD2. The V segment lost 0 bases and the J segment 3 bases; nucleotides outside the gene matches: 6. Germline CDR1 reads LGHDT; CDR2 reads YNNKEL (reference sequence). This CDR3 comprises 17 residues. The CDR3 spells CASSQDRRGLAEETQYF. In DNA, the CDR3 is TGTGCCAGCAGCCAAGATCGAAGGGGACTAGCGGAAGAGACCCAGTACTTC.

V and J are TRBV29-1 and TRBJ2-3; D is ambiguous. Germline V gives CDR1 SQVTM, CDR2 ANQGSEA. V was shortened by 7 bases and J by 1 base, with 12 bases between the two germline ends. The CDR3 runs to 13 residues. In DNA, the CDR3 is TGCAGCGGGAGACACTACGGCACAGATACGCAGTATTTT. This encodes CSGRHYGTDTQYF.

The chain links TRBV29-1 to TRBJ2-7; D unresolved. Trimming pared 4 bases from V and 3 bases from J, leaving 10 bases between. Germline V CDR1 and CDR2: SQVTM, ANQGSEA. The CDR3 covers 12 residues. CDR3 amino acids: CSVALRSYEQYF. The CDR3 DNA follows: TGCAGCGTTGCACTGAGGAGCTACGAGCAGTACTTC.